This T cell receptor (beta chain) was documented in a study of technical replicates of blood from a few donors. V shed 4 bases and J 4 bases; nucleotides not matched to a gene: 11. Germline V CDR1 and CDR2: MGHRA, YSYEKL. This CDR3 has 19 residues. TCRdb's table, derived via immunoSEQ multiplex PCR, lists solely in-frame clones and lacks some. The table has under 75,000 clones, around 93% seen once. The source material was PBMCs. V gene TRBV4-1 combines with J gene TRBJ2-1; the match to TRBD2 covers 15 bases. This sequence originates from a human donor in good health. Some clones in this sample may be carry-over from other donors' samples. CDR3 region: CASSPPGGLAGGFYNEQFF. The CDR3 DNA is TGCGCCAGCAGCCCCCCCGGCGGACTAGCGGGAGGGTTTTACAATGAGCAGTTCTTC.